The 14 T cell receptor beta chains listed next were all sequenced from one sample in a study of tumor-infiltrating lymphocytes in primary liver carcinoma. Total RNA amounting to roughly 480 ng was the source from which TCR beta cDNA was made with a constant-region primer. What produced the TCR beta libraries was three nested multiplex PCR rounds using slightly modified ARM-PCR. The first two PCR rounds used TRBV1-TRBV30 forward primers with a C-beta reverse primer, nine to ten cycles each. A single record per CDR3 protein comes from TCRdb applying MiXCR to the multiplex PCR reads. The table lists about 43,000 distinct CDR3 sequences, approximately 70% of them singletons. The source material, about 18-31 mg of unsorted bulk tissue, was used to co-extract RNA and DNA. Material for sequencing was liver tumor tissue from sampling region 2. Subset specified: tumor region T2, inferior pole. Source of these receptors: a middle-aged man with primary liver carcinoma and hepatitis B virus infection.

In regard to this clonotype: Sequence at one end of the junction differs from germline and may be a read error. The V and J genes are TRBV5-1 and TRBJ2-2, with a tentative D call TRBD1 (6 bases). CDR1 SGHRS and CDR2 YFSETQ come from the germline V gene. The CDR3 has 15 residues. The CDR3 DNA reads TGCGCCAACAGCTTCCCTCCAGGGGACACCGGGGAGCTGTTTTTT. It translates to CANSFPPGDTGELFF.

This clonotype was counted many times. V is TRBV11-2 and J is TRBJ2-7; 9 bases line up with TRBD2. Trimming removed 7 bases from V and 3 bases from J; junction bases left unmatched: 19. CDR1 and CDR2 from the germline V gene are SGHAT and FQNNGV. This CDR3 is 18 amino acids long. The DNA for the CDR3 is TGTGCCAGCAACTCTGAAGGGACTAGCAGGAGGGCTTTCTACGAGCAGTACTTC. It encodes CASNSEGTSRRAFYEQYF.

CDR3 DNA: TGTGCCAGCAGCTTAGACTTTAGATGGGTTAACACTGAAGCTTTCTTT. This sequence encodes CASSLDFRWVNTEAFF. This chain connects TRBV11-2 to TRBJ1-1; D remains ambiguous. Germline assignment: CDR1 SGHAT and CDR2 FQNNGV. V lost 0 bases and J 2 bases, leaving 13 bases between the germline ends. This CDR3 is 16 amino acids long.

Concerning this clonotype: Germline is not matched at one junction end, which may reflect a read error. The chain uses TRBV7-9 and TRBJ2-1; 10 bases are shared with TRBD1. This CDR3 is 15 amino acids long. Germline CDR1 reads SEHNR; CDR2 reads FQNEAQ (reference sequence). As DNA, the CDR3 is TGTGTCAGCAGCCCTGACAGGGGGCCGTGCAATGAGCAGTTCTTC. Amino acid sequence: CVSSPDRGPCNEQFF.

The sample holds many counts of this clonotype. This rearrangement joins TRBV2 to TRBJ2-2, with D perhaps TRBD1 (6 bases). CDR1 and CDR2 from the germline V gene are SNHLY and FYNNEI. The CDR3 length is 14 residues. The V end lost 4 bases, the J end lost 6 bases, and 12 bases lay between the germline ends. The CDR3 is CASSGMGAPGELFF. CDR3 bases: TGTGCCAGCAGTGGTATGGGGGCGCCCGGGGAGCTGTTTTTT. Supplemented by reference TRBV2 and TRBJ2-2, the full variable domain reads EPEVTQTPSHQVTQMGQEVILRCVPISNHLYFYWYRQILGQKVEFLVSFYNNEISEKSEIFDDQFSVERPDGSNFTLKIRSTKLEDSAMYFCASSGMGAPGELFFGEGSRLTVL.

The rearrangement uses TRBV5-1 and TRBJ2-5, with D unresolved. CDR3 length: 14 amino acids. Germline V gives CDR1 SGHRS, CDR2 YFSETQ. Trimming took 2 bases from V and 4 from J, leaving 12 bases between them. Here the CDR3 DNA reads TGCGCCAGCAGCTTATGGATTAGTGGAGAGACCCAGTACTTC. Its translation is CASSLWISGETQYF.

As to this clonotype: As the CDR3 is not closed by the conserved phenylalanine or tryptophan, this likely results from a read error. Here the CDR3 DNA reads TGCGCCAGCAGCCGTAAGGAGAGGGAGGAGAACGAGCAGTACTTA. This codes for CASSRKEREENEQYL. This chain connects TRBV5-1 to TRBJ2-7; D might be TRBD2 (6 bases). Germline V gene data show CDR1 as SGHRS and CDR2 as YFSETQ. The CDR3 spans 15 residues. The ends were cut back, 4 bases at V and 5 bases at J, with 19 bases in the middle.

As to this clonotype: A read error may produce the germline difference seen at one junction end. The chain employs TRBV12-3 or TRBV12-4 and TRBJ1-1, with a weak D call TRBD1 (6 bases). This CDR3 is built from 14 residues. The CDR3 sequence is CANSFKGGNTGAFF. The CDR3 region has the DNA TGTGCCAACAGTTTTAAAGGGGGGAACACTGGAGCTTTCTTT.

The table lists this clonotype with a count of one. The J gene is TRBJ2-5, the V gene TRBV12-3 or TRBV12-4, with unresolved D. Trimming left V 6 bases short and J 2 bases short, with 7 bases between. This CDR3 has 12 residues. CDR3 sequence: CASRWEQETQYF. The CDR3 DNA sequence: TGTGCCAGCAGATGGGAACAAGAGACCCAGTACTTC.

Comments on this clonotype: At one end, the junction sequence differs from germline, possibly due to a read error. The chain joins TRBV11-2 to TRBJ1-3; the D is unclear. Looked up from germline, CDR1 is SGHAT and CDR2 is FQNNGV. The CDR3 is made up of 12 amino acids. The CDR3 spells CASSLGSNIIYF. CDR3 bases: TGTGCCAGCAGCTTGGGGAGTAACATCATATATTTT.

The V and J genes are TRBV5-1 and TRBJ2-5; a possible D gene is TRBD2 (5 bases). The CDR3 has 11 amino acids. The germline V gene encodes CDR1 SGHRS and CDR2 YFSETQ. V was clipped by 5 bases and J by 6 bases, with 8 bases between them. The chain's CDR3 is CASRREKTQYF. The CDR3 DNA sequence: TGCGCCAGCAGACGGGAAAAGACCCAGTACTTC.

Note on this clonotype: This may be a read error: a much more frequent sequence differs by one nucleotide. The chain's CDR3 is CANSLSKLGNQPQHF. The CDR3 DNA sequence: TGTGCCAATAGTTTGTCAAAGCTCGGCAATCAGCCCCAGCATTTT. The J gene is TRBJ1-5, the V gene TRBV19; D unclear. CDR1 is LNHDA, CDR2 SQIVND, per germline (reference sequence). The CDR3 loop spans 15 amino acids.

This clonotype was observed a few times. Germline and junction disagree at one end, which may indicate a read error. The chain couples TRBV2 to TRBJ2-2; D may match TRBD1 or TRBD2 (5 bases each). From germline, CDR1 is SNHLY and CDR2 FYNNEI. This CDR3 spans 15 amino acids. The DNA for the CDR3 is TGTGTCAGCAGCCCGACAGTCTCGAACACCAGGGAGCTGTTATTT. This sequence encodes CVSSPTVSNTRELLF.

The genes are TRBV20-1 and TRBJ1-2; TRBD1 is a possible D gene (5 bases). The CDR3 totals 12 residues. CDR1 is DFQATT, CDR2 SNEGSKA, per germline (reference sequence). The CDR3 bases are TGCGGAGGGGAGCCAGCGGACTATGGCTACACCTTC. Translated: CGGEPADYGYTF.